This paragraph covers one T cell receptor (beta chain) sequence. The antigen remains undetermined. A junction end diverges from the germline sequence, so it may reflect a read error. Together with a sample-barcoded 5' primer, a J-beta primer mix was included in a second PCR lasting roughly 6 to 12 cycles. MiXCR was run by TCRdb on the 5' RACE reads, yielding one entry per CDR3 protein. The table lists some 1,500,000 distinct CDR3 sequences, approximately 43% of them singletons. This sample stems from a study of blood T cells in healthy people across ages. Study-level points and caveats: The long-lived group displayed more naive CD4+ cells, plus higher diversity, than the aged donors did. Unsorted PBMCs prevented conclusive naive versus antigen-experienced comparison. Because donor CMV status was unknown, expanded clonotype changes were possibly confounded.

The CDR3 spans 12 residues. Per the germline V gene, CDR1 is SSHAT and CDR2 is FNYEAQ (reference sequence). The sample comprised blood. The chain recombines TRBV7-7 with TRBJ2-7; D unclear. Near its end, the DNA agrees better with TRBJ2-5, so the J call may be wrong. This clonotype was obtained from a woman aged 18-30 years in good health. CDR3 protein: CASSPTVGTQYF. The CDR3 DNA sequence: TGTGCTAGCAGCCCAACGGTGGGGACCCAGTACTTC.